This TCR beta chain came from a study of regulatory T cells in long-lasting Graves disease. As for the study in general: Persistent Graves' disease required over 5 years of antithyroid drugs and positive TSH receptor antibodies.

The CDR3 contains 14 residues. Germline V gene sequence: CDR1 PRHDT, CDR2 FYEKMQ (reference sequence). Trimming took 4 bases from V and 10 from J, leaving 17 bases between them. This sample's time point: persistent/refractory GD, antithyroid drugs over 5 years with positive TRAb. RNA extracted from PBMCs served as the sequencing template. Diagnosing Graves' disease relied on the American Thyroid Association guidelines. Worth noting for this clonotype: Its target is not known.

Assembly of TCR beta libraries relied on iRepertoire HTBI primers together with Arm-PCR of CDR3 regions. Each CDR3 protein is one row after TCRdb ran MiXCR on the multiplex PCR reads. Of fewer than 600,000 distinct CDR3 sequences in the sample, less than 25% were seen once. Study-wide findings and caveats: Newly diagnosed disease favored TRBV20-1 and TRBJ2-1 over persistent disease. Results may be inaccurate due to the small sample size.

The clonotype originates from a female donor with Graves disease. V usage is TRBV13 and J usage is TRBJ2-4, with D possibly being TRBD2 (5 bases). This sample comprised peripheral blood mononuclear cells (PBMCs), obtained when the disease was refractory, from a patient treated with antithyroid drugs. CDR3 sequence reads: CASSSSTGNGIQYF. In DNA, the CDR3 is TGTGCCAGCAGCTCTTCGACGGGGAACGGGATTCAGTACTTC.